The 19 T cell receptor beta chains in this list originate from one sample, sequenced in a study of vaccination and CD4 T cells after COVID-19. Cultured CD4+ T-cell DNA underwent Oncomine TCR Beta short-read sequencing. TCRdb ran MiXCR on the PCR reads and lists one entry per CDR3 protein. Counted here are 11,000 or so distinct CDR3 sequences, over 55% occurring once; the ten biggest clones make up 20% to 25%. These receptors' antigens are unknown. Documented treatment: approximately nine-day PBMC culture with coronavirus spike peptide pools or control peptides (ViraFEST assay). Material for sequencing was CD4+ T cells from blood, cultured in vitro. Source of these receptors: a human donor who had recovered from COVID-19.

The V gene is TRBV6-1, the J gene TRBJ2-1; maybe TRBD1 (6 bases). V was clipped by 5 bases and J by 1 base, with 12 bases between them. The CDR3 consists of 15 residues. The V gene's germline CDR1 is MNHNS and CDR2 SASEGT. The CDR3 DNA reads TGTGCCAGCAGTCCCACAGGGAAATCCTACAATGAGCAGTTCTTC. Residues: CASSPTGKSYNEQFF.

The chain has TRBV7-2 and TRBJ1-1; no definite D call. This CDR3 has 13 residues. Trimming removed 3 bases at V and 1 base at J, with 6 bases between. CDR1 and CDR2 (germline): SGHTA, FQGNSA. CDR3 sequence reads: CASSFGPNTEAFF. DNA of the CDR3: TGTGCCAGCAGCTTCGGCCCGAACACTGAAGCTTTCTTT.

The sample holds a few counts of this clonotype. This rearrangement joins TRBV7-9 to TRBJ1-2; tentatively, D is TRBD1 (5 bases). V shed 6 bases and J shed 6 bases, with 8 bases lying between them. The CDR3 contains 11 residues. Looked up from germline, CDR1 is SEHNR and CDR2 is FQNEAQ (reference sequence). In nucleotides, the CDR3 is TGTGCCAGCAGGTCAGGGCATGGCTACACCTTC. Amino acid sequence: CASRSGHGYTF. Combining the CDR3 with reference TRBV7-9 and TRBJ1-2 gives the whole variable domain DTGVSQNPRHKITKRGQNVTFRCDPISEHNRLYWYRQTLGQGPEFLTYFQNEAQLEKSRLLSDRFSAERPKGSFSTLEIQRTEQGDSAMYLCASRSGHGYTFGSGTRLTVV.

The chain employs TRBV21-1 and TRBJ1-5. TRBV21-1 is recorded as a pseudogene. The CDR3 consists of 15 residues. The CDR3 sequence: CASSKREGSNQPQHF. The DNA of the CDR3 is TGTGCCAGCAGCAAAAGGGAGGGGAGCAATCAGCCCCAGCATTTT.

The J gene is TRBJ1-3, the V gene TRBV18, with a possible D match to TRBD1 (5 bases). Germline CDR1 KGHSH, CDR2 LQKENI. V shed 3 bases and J shed 3 bases, with 15 bases lying between them. CDR3 length: 16 amino acids. The CDR3 bases are TGTGCCAGCTCACCGTCCCAGGGACTGTTTGGAAACACCATATATTTT. It encodes CASSPSQGLFGNTIYF.

The chain joins TRBV5-1 to TRBJ2-2, with 8 bases aligning to TRBD1. The CDR3 is made up of 15 amino acids. Germline CDR1 and CDR2: SGHRS and YFSETQ. The ends lost 4 bases at V and 5 bases at J; junction bases unmatched: 7. In DNA form, the CDR3 reads TGCGCCAGCAGCGAGGGGACAGGTGGGACCGGGGAGCTGTTTTTT. The encoded protein is CASSEGTGGTGELFF. Using reference TRBV5-1 and TRBJ2-2 for the parts outside the CDR3, the full variable domain is KAGVTQTPRYLIKTRGQQVTLSCSPISGHRSVSWYQQTPGQGLQFLFEYFSETQRNKGNFPGRFSGRQFSNSRSEMNVSTLELGDSALYLCASSEGTGGTGELFFGEGSRLTVL.

The J gene is TRBJ2-5, the V gene TRBV7-9, with D possibly TRBD1 on 7 matching bases. This CDR3 contains 15 residues. Germline lookup yields CDR1 SEHNR and CDR2 FQNEAQ (reference sequence). The V end lost 3 bases, the J end lost 0 bases, and 11 bases lay between the germline ends. DNA for the CDR3: TGTGCCAGCAGCTTTGGCGGGACAGACCAAGAGACCCAGTACTTC. Its translation is CASSFGGTDQETQYF.

This chain connects TRBV5-4 to TRBJ1-6; possible D gene TRBD1, 5 bases. CDR1 is SGHNT, CDR2 YYREEE, per germline (reference sequence). V was trimmed by 0 bases and J by 8 bases, leaving 9 bases between them. There are 14 residues in the CDR3. The CDR3 loop is CASSLGGRDSPLHF. DNA of the CDR3: TGTGCCAGCAGCTTGGGGGGACGGGATTCACCCCTCCACTTT.

The chain employs TRBV5-4 and TRBJ2-2; D not resolved. CDR3 length equals 16 residues. Germline values: CDR1 SGHNT, CDR2 YYREEE (reference sequence). V lost 0 bases, J lost 1 base, and 10 bases lay in between. CDR3 region: CASSLGQDQNTGELFF. The CDR3, as DNA: TGTGCCAGCAGCTTGGGGCAGGATCAGAACACCGGGGAGCTGTTTTTT.

The chain links TRBV11-3 to TRBJ2-7; TRBD1 agrees at 9 bases. The V gene's germline CDR1 is SGHNT and CDR2 YENEEA. Losses at the gene ends were 3 bases for V and 3 bases for J; bases not matched to a gene: 3. The CDR3 length is 14 residues. Here the CDR3 reads CASSFGTGNYEQYF. In DNA form, the CDR3 reads TGTGCCAGCAGCTTCGGGACAGGGAACTACGAGCAGTACTTC.

V is TRBV11-3 and J is TRBJ2-5, with D perhaps given as TRBD1 or TRBD2 (6 bases each). The germline V gene encodes CDR1 SGHNT and CDR2 YENEEA. Trimming took 5 bases from V and 4 from J, leaving 23 bases between them. CDR3 length: 17 residues. The CDR3 spells CASSSQGFSGVGETQYF. CDR3 bases: TGTGCCAGCAGCAGCCAGGGGTTCTCGGGGGTGGGAGAGACCCAGTACTTC. Complete variable domain (other parts from reference TRBV11-3 and TRBJ2-5): EAGVVQSPRYKIIEKKQPVAFWCNPISGHNTLYWYLQNLGQGPELLIRYENEEAVDDSQLPKDRFSAERLKGVDSTLKIQPAELGDSAVYLCASSSQGFSGVGETQYFGPGTRLLVL.

This clonotype turned up a few times. V is TRBV20-1 and J is TRBJ1-1, with TRBD1 matching 11 bases. Germline trimming cut 5 bases from V and 0 bases from J; bases unmatched to any gene: 11. The germline gives CDR1 DFQATT, CDR2 SNEGSKA (reference sequence). This CDR3 has 17 residues. The CDR3 bases are TGCAGTGCTCGGGGACAGGGGGACCTCTTAATGAACACTGAAGCTTTCTTT. Amino acids: CSARGQGDLLMNTEAFF.

V and J are TRBV6-2 or TRBV6-3 and TRBJ1-1; no definite D call. CDR3 length: 13 amino acids. The V end lost 2 bases, the J end lost 4 bases, and 8 bases lay between the germline ends. Germline V gene lookup returns CDR1 MNHEY and CDR2 SVGEGT. The CDR3 region is CASSYLGTTEAFF. In DNA, the CDR3 is TGTGCCAGCAGTTACCTGGGTACCACTGAAGCTTTCTTT.

As DNA, the CDR3 is TGTGCCAGCAGACAGGGGGGGGATTCACCCCTCCACTTT. It encodes CASRQGGDSPLHF. The chain carries TRBV6-1 and TRBJ1-6, with TRBD1 identical over 8 bases. This CDR3 spans 13 amino acids. Germline V lookup: CDR1 MNHNS, CDR2 SASEGT. V dropped 6 bases and J dropped 8; count of bases not matched to a gene: 3.

The chain combines TRBV5-1 with TRBJ1-1; D gene ambiguous. The CDR3 is 12 amino acids. V lost 0 bases and J lost 7, with 7 bases in between. Germline lookup yields CDR1 SGHRS and CDR2 YFSETQ. The CDR3 region is CASSLEDGEAFF. The CDR3 coding sequence is TGCGCCAGCAGCTTGGAGGATGGTGAAGCTTTCTTT. Together with reference TRBV5-1 and TRBJ1-1, the CDR3 gives the full variable domain: KAGVTQTPRYLIKTRGQQVTLSCSPISGHRSVSWYQQTPGQGLQFLFEYFSETQRNKGNFPGRFSGRQFSNSRSEMNVSTLELGDSALYLCASSLEDGEAFFGQGTRLTVV.

V is TRBV7-2 and J is TRBJ2-3; D gene uncertain. Germline-derived CDR1 and CDR2 are SGHTA and FQGNSA. The V gene lost 2 bases and the J gene lost 2 bases, with 11 bases spanning the gap. This CDR3 region has 15 residues. The CDR3 spells CASSLMLYATDTQYF. CDR3 nucleotide sequence: TGTGCCAGCAGCTTAATGCTCTATGCCACAGATACGCAGTATTTT.

The chain links TRBV7-8 to TRBJ1-1; D is possibly TRBD1 (6 bases). The germline gives CDR1 SGHVS, CDR2 FQNEAQ. This CDR3 contains 15 residues. Trimming removed 2 bases at V and 4 bases at J, with 14 bases between. CDR3 DNA: TGTGCCAGCAGCTTACGAAGGGAGGGGGGCACTGAAGCTTTCTTT. Amino acids: CASSLRREGGTEAFF. Filled out from reference TRBV7-8 and TRBJ1-1, the complete variable domain reads GAGVSQSPRYKVAKRGQDVALRCDPISGHVSLFWYQQALGQGPEFLTYFQNEAQLDKSGLPSDRFFAERPEGSVSTLKIQRTQQEDSAVYLCASSLRREGGTEAFFGQGTRLTVV.

This rearrangement joins TRBV20-1 to TRBJ2-3, with D possibly being TRBD2 (5 bases). This CDR3 comprises 17 residues. Germline loops: CDR1 DFQATT, CDR2 SNEGSKA (reference sequence). V lost 6 bases, J lost 2 bases, and 24 bases lay in between. The CDR3 sequence is CSAQPTLADFLTDTQYF. CDR3 DNA sequence: TGCAGTGCCCAACCCACCCTAGCTGATTTTCTCACAGATACGCAGTATTTT.

This chain connects TRBV12-3 or TRBV12-4 to TRBJ2-5; 11 bases are a match to TRBD2. The CDR3 length is 13 residues. V lost 10 bases to trimming and J lost 4 bases; unmatched junction nucleotides: 5. This CDR3 reads CAIRLAGRETQYF. CDR3 nucleotide sequence: TGTGCCATCCGACTAGCGGGGAGAGAGACCCAGTACTTC.